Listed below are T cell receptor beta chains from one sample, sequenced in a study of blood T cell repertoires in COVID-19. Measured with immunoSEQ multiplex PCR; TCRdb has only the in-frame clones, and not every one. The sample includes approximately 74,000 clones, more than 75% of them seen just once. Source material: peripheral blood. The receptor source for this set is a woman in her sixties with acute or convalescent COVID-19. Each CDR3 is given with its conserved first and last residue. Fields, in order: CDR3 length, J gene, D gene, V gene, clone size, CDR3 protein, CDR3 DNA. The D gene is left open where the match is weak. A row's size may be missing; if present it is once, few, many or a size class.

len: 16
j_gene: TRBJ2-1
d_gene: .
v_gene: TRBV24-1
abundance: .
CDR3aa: CATSDPRGGVANEQFF
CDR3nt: TGTGCCACCAGTGATCCGAGAGGGGGAGTCGCCAATGAGCAGTTCTTC

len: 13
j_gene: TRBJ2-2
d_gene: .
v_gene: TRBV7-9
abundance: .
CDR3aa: CASSRDQAGELFF
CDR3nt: TGTGCCAGCAGTCGAGATCAAGCCGGGGAGCTGTTTTTT

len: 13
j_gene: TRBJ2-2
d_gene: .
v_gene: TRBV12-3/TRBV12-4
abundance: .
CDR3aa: CASTRDDTGELFF
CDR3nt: TGTGCCAGCACCAGGGATGACACCGGGGAGCTGTTTTTT

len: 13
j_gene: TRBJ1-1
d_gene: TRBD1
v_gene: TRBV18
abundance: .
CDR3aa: CASSRDSNTEAFF
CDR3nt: TGTGCCAGCTCCCGGGACAGCAACACTGAAGCTTTCTTT

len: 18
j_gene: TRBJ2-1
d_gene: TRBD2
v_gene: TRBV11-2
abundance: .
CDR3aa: CASSLALAGGRSYNEQFF
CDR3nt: TGTGCCAGCAGCTTAGCCCTAGCGGGGGGAAGGTCCTACAATGAGCAGTTCTTC

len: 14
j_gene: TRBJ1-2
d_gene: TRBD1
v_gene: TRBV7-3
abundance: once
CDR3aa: CASSLRDRAYGYTF
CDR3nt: TGTGCCAGCAGCTTAAGGGACAGGGCCTATGGCTACACCTTC

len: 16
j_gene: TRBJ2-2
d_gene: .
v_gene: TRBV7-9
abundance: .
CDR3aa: CASSQGTKRDTGELFF
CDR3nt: TGTGCCAGCAGCCAGGGGACAAAACGGGACACCGGGGAGCTGTTTTTT

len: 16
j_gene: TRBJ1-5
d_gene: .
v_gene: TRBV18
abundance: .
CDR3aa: CASSPPNTVAHQPQHF
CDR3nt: TGTGCCAGCTCACCACCGAACACCGTCGCTCATCAGCCCCAGCATTTT

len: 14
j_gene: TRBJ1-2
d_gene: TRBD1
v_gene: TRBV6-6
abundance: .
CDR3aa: CASSPDRGRMSYTF
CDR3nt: TGTGCCAGCAGCCCCGACAGGGGCCGCATGAGCTACACCTTC

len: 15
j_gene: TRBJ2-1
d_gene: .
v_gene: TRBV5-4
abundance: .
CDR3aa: CASSRGGLTYNEQFF
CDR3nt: TGTGCCAGCAGTAGGGGGGGCTTGACCTACAATGAGCAGTTCTTC

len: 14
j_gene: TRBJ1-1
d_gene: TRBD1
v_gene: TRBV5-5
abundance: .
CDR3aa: CASRLDRPNTEAFF
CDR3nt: TGTGCCAGCAGATTGGACAGGCCGAACACTGAAGCTTTCTTT

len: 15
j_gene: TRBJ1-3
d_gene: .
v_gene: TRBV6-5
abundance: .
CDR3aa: CASLGRQLPGNTIYF
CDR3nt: TGTGCCTCTCTAGGTCGGCAACTACCTGGAAACACCATATATTTT

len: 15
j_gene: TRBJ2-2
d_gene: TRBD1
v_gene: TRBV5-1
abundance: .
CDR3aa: CASSTDRGNAGELFF
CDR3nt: TGCGCCAGCAGCACCGACAGGGGGAACGCCGGGGAGCTGTTTTTT

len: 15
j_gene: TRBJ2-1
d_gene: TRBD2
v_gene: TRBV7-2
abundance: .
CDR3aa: CASSAGLAGANEQFF
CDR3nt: TGTGCCAGCAGCGCGGGACTAGCGGGAGCAAATGAGCAGTTCTTC

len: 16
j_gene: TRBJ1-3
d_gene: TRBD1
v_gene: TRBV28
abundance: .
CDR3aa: CASSSPGTVSGNTIYF
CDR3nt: TGTGCCAGCAGTTCCCCCGGGACAGTCTCTGGAAACACCATATATTTT